This is a list of T cell receptor beta chains from one sample in a study of T cells in Graves' hyperthyroidism and ophthalmopathy. MiXCR, run by TCRdb on the multiplex PCR reads, gives a single entry per CDR3 protein. Here the sample spans approximately 400,000 distinct CDR3 sequences, 15% being singletons. Material for sequencing was blood. All receptors derive from a woman between 25 and 40 years old with Graves' hyperthyroidism. The CDR3 runs from the conserved cysteine through the conserved F or W. The D gene is left open where the match is weak. Rows give clone size only sometimes, using once, few, many, or a class for an expanded clone.

abundance,j_gene,d_gene,v_gene,CDR3aa,CDR3nt
-,TRBJ2-7,TRBD2,TRBV28,CASSLIASGSYEQYF,TGTGCCAGCAGTTTAATTGCTAGCGGGAGCTACGAGCAGTACTTC
-,TRBJ2-7,TRBD1,TRBV15,CATSRRDRPSEQYF,TGTGCCACCAGCAGGAGGGACAGGCCGAGTGAGCAGTACTTC
-,TRBJ2-7,TRBD1,TRBV5-4,CASRSGTARYEQYF,TGTGCCAGCAGGTCCGGGACAGCCCGGTACGAGCAGTACTTC
many,TRBJ1-5,-,TRBV28,CASNPSFADYNQPQHF,TGTGCCAGCAATCCTTCTTTCGCCGATTACAATCAGCCCCAGCATTTT
many,TRBJ2-1,-,TRBV5-1,CASSLEFRTPYNEQFF,TGCGCCAGCAGCTTGGAGTTTCGGACACCGTACAATGAGCAGTTCTTC
many,TRBJ1-1,-,TRBV5-1,CASSLEGHTEAFF,TGCGCCAGCAGCTTGGAGGGCCACACTGAAGCTTTCTTT
many,TRBJ1-1,-,TRBV4-2,CASSQEALTPTGTEAFF,TGTGCCAGCAGCCAAGAAGCTCTTACTCCCACGGGCACTGAAGCTTTCTTT
few,TRBJ2-7,-,TRBV3-1,CASSQVLGNWRTYEQYF,TGTGCCAGCAGCCAAGTGTTAGGGAATTGGCGGACCTACGAGCAGTACTTC
many,TRBJ2-1,TRBD2,TRBV5-1,CASSPRLAGESYNEQFF,TGCGCCAGCAGCCCCCGACTAGCGGGAGAGAGTTACAATGAGCAGTTCTTC
-,TRBJ2-3,TRBD2,TRBV7-9,CASSPSGRASGGTDTQYF,TGTGCCAGCAGCCCGAGCGGGAGGGCCTCGGGGGGCACAGATACGCAGTATTTT
-,TRBJ2-7,-,TRBV25-1,CASSEWDGGNSYEQYF,TGTGCCAGCAGTGAATGGGACGGGGGCAACTCCTACGAGCAGTACTTC
-,TRBJ2-4,-,TRBV6-1,CASSSRAENIQYF,TGTGCCAGCAGTTCTAGGGCCGAAAACATTCAGTACTTC
many,TRBJ2-1,-,TRBV11-2,CASSLEGSARYNEQFF,TGTGCCAGCAGCTTAGAAGGTAGCGCAAGATACAATGAGCAGTTCTTC
few,TRBJ1-4,TRBD1,TRBV12-3/TRBV12-4,CASSFRQGYEKLFF,TGTGCCAGCAGTTTCAGACAGGGATATGAAAAACTGTTTTTT
few,TRBJ2-1,-,TRBV10-1,CASSGDRTYGSEQFF,TGCGCCAGCAGCGGTGACAGGACTTACGGGAGTGAGCAGTTCTTC
many,TRBJ2-7,-,TRBV3-1,CASRNLVEQYF,TGTGCCAGCAGGAACTTAGTCGAGCAGTACTTC
few,TRBJ2-1,-,TRBV6-2/TRBV6-3,CASSKEMYNEQFF,TGTGCCAGCAGCAAAGAGATGTACAATGAGCAGTTCTTC
-,TRBJ2-1,TRBD2,TRBV7-9,CASSRTSQSSYNEQFF,TGTGCCAGCAGCAGGACTAGCCAAAGCTCCTACAATGAGCAGTTCTTC
few,TRBJ1-2,-,TRBV5-1,CASSLAKFNYGYTF,TGCGCCAGCAGCTTGGCCAAGTTTAACTATGGCTACACCTTC
-,TRBJ2-7,-,TRBV10-1,CASSLGGSGLPYEQYF,TGCGCCAGCAGCCTTGGAGGTAGCGGTCTTCCCTACGAGCAGTACTTC
-,TRBJ2-7,-,TRBV6-1,CASTQGGLGEQYF,TGTGCCAGCACCCAGGGGGGTTTGGGAGAGCAGTACTTC
many,TRBJ2-7,TRBD2,TRBV20-1,CSARDPLAGGTEQYF,TGCAGTGCTAGAGATCCGCTAGCGGGAGGGACCGAGCAGTACTTC
-,TRBJ2-7,-,TRBV4-1,CASSQGPTSFSYEQYF,TGCGCCAGCAGCCAAGGCCCGACTAGTTTCTCCTACGAGCAGTACTTC
many,TRBJ2-7,TRBD1,TRBV2,CASLWDRAMGEQYF,TGTGCCAGCCTTTGGGACAGGGCGATGGGCGAGCAGTACTTC
many,TRBJ2-3,-,TRBV20-1,CSAKDRGSTDTQYF,TGCAGTGCGAAGGATCGGGGGAGCACAGATACGCAGTATTTT
-,TRBJ1-3,-,TRBV11-2,CASSLDTAFSGNTIYF,TGTGCCAGCAGCTTAGATACAGCCTTCTCTGGAAACACCATATATTTT
many,TRBJ2-5,TRBD2,TRBV5-6,CASSLLSGVQETQYF,TGTGCCAGCAGCTTACTAAGCGGGGTACAAGAGACCCAGTACTTC
-,TRBJ2-2,TRBD2,TRBV6-6,CASSYQYPGLAGGTGELFF,TGTGCCAGCAGTTACCAGTATCCGGGACTAGCGGGAGGAACCGGGGAGCTGTTTTTT
many,TRBJ2-5,-,TRBV27,CASSRGPQGRDQYF,TGTGCCAGCAGTAGGGGACCCCAGGGGAGAGACCAGTACTTC
few,TRBJ1-5,TRBD1,TRBV28,CASSPQGFRYSNQPQHF,TGTGCCAGCAGTCCACAGGGGTTTCGATATAGCAATCAGCCCCAGCATTTT
many,TRBJ2-2,TRBD1,TRBV27,CAIKTGTGGTGELFF,TGTGCCATCAAAACCGGGACAGGGGGCACCGGGGAGCTGTTTTTT
many,TRBJ2-7,TRBD2,TRBV3-1,CASSRQGTTYEQYF,TGTGCCAGCAGCCGACAAGGGACTACCTACGAGCAGTACTTC
many,TRBJ2-3,-,TRBV13,CASSLGGADTQYF,TGTGCCAGCAGCTTAGGGGGGGCAGATACGCAGTATTTT
many,TRBJ1-4,-,TRBV30,CAWTLLNANEKLFF,TGTGCCTGGACCCTGTTAAATGCTAATGAAAAACTGTTTTTT
-,TRBJ1-1,TRBD1,TRBV4-1,CASSQDPPGGGSEAFF,TGCGCCAGCAGCCAAGATCCCCCAGGGGGGGGGTCTGAAGCTTTCTTT
-,TRBJ1-5,TRBD1,TRBV5-5,CASSLYRGHGNQPQHF,TGTGCCAGCAGCTTGTACAGGGGGCATGGAAATCAGCCCCAGCATTTT
many,TRBJ2-7,TRBD2,TRBV27,CASSRLREDPYEQYF,TGTGCCAGCAGTCGCCTACGGGAGGATCCCTACGAGCAGTACTTC
-,TRBJ2-2,TRBD1,TRBV27,CASSQNRGQTTGELFF,TGTGCCAGCAGCCAAAACAGGGGGCAAACCACCGGGGAGCTGTTTTTT
few,TRBJ2-7,TRBD1,TRBV9,CASSDRTTGTGSYEQYF,TGTGCCAGCAGCGATCGGACGACCGGGACAGGGTCCTACGAGCAGTACTTC
few,TRBJ2-3,TRBD2,TRBV20-1,CSATSGSRGTDTQYF,TGCAGTGCTACTAGCGGGAGTAGGGGCACAGATACGCAGTATTTT
many,TRBJ2-3,-,TRBV30,CAWSPGTYVTDTQYF,TGTGCCTGGAGTCCCGGGACCTACGTGACAGATACGCAGTATTTT
few,TRBJ2-5,-,TRBV5-1,CASKQKQETQYF,TGCGCCAGCAAGCAGAAACAAGAGACCCAGTACTTC
-,TRBJ1-3,-,TRBV10-1,CASSESLSEGLAGNTIYF,TGCGCCAGCAGTGAGTCGTTAAGCGAAGGACTAGCGGGAAACACCATATATTTT
-,TRBJ2-1,-,TRBV7-9,CASSAPGRDFYNEQFF,TGTGCCAGCAGCGCCCCAGGCAGGGATTTCTACAATGAGCAGTTCTTC
-,TRBJ2-3,-,TRBV4-2,CASSPNPSTDTQYF,TGTGCCAGCAGCCCAAACCCGTCCACAGATACGCAGTATTTT
few,TRBJ2-7,TRBD2,TRBV4-2,CASSQATSGSSYEQYF,TGTGCCAGCAGCCAGGCTACTAGCGGGAGCTCCTACGAGCAGTACTTC
few,TRBJ1-1,TRBD1,TRBV9,CASSGQGATTAFF,TGTGCCAGCAGCGGACAGGGGGCTACGACGGCTTTCTTT